Included here is one T cell receptor beta chain sequence, with context. From the germline J gene comes the end of the CDR3, since the read stops 3 residues before it. Produced via immunoSEQ multiplex PCR; TCRdb's table is partial and in-frame only. The sample totals roughly 49,000 clones. The data stem from a study of T cells in women clearing cervical HPV infection. Study background: Case blood was drawn a median approximately 21 weeks after lesion detection.

The ends were cut back, 5 bases at V and 0 bases at J, with 12 bases in the middle. This CDR3 is built from 15 residues. The germline V gene encodes CDR1 SGHDT and CDR2 YYEEEE. The sample taken for sequencing was blood buffy coat. This clonotype originated in a woman between 18 and 69 years old with a cervical HPV16 infection that either progressed to CIN3+ or cleared (not recorded which). This sequence joins TRBV5-6 and TRBJ1-3; TRBD1 might be the D (5 bases). Incomplete CDR3 DNA: TGTGCCAGCAGTCGAGACAGCAACTCTGGAAACACC. Protein sequence: CASSRDSNSGNT. The CDR3 in its entirety is CASSRDSNSGNTIYF.